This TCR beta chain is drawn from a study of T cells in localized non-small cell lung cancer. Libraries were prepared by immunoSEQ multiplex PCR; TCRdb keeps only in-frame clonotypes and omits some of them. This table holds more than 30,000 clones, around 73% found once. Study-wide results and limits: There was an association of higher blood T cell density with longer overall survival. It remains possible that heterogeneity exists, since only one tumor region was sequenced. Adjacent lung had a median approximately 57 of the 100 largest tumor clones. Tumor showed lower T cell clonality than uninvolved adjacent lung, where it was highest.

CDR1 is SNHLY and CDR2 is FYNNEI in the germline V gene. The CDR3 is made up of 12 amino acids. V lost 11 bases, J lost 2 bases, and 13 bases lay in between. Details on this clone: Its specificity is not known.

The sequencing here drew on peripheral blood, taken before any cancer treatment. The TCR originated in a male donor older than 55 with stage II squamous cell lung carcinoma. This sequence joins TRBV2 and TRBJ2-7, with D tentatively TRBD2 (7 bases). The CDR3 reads CAGGGETYEQYF. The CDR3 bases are TGTGCCGGGGGGGGCGAAACCTACGAGCAGTACTTC.